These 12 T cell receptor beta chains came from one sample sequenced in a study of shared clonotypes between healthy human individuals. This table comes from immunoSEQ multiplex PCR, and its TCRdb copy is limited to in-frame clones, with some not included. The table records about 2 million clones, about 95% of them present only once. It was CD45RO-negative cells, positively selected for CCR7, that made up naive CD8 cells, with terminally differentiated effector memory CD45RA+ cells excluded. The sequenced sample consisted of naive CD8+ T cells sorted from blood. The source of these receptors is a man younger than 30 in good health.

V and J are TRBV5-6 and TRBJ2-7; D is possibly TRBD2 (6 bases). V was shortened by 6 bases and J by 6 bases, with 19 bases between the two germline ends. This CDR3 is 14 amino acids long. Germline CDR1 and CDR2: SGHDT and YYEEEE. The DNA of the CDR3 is TGTGCCAGCACCTCCGGACGGAGGGAACGCGAGCAGTACTTC. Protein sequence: CASTSGRREREQYF. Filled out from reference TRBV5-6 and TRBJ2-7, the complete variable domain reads DAGVTQSPTHLIKTRGQQVTLRCSPKSGHDTVSWYQQALGQGPQFIFQYYEEEERQRGNFPDRFSGHQFPNYSSELNVNALLLGDSALYLCASTSGRREREQYFGPGTRLTVT.

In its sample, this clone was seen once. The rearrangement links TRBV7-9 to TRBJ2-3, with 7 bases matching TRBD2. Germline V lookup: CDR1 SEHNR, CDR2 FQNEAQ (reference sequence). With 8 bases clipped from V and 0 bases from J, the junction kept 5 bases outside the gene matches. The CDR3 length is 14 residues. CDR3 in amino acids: CASYEGLSTDTQYF. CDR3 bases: TGTGCCAGCTATGAGGGACTAAGCACAGATACGCAGTATTTT. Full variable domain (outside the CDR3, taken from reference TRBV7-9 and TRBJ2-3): DTGVSQNPRHKITKRGQNVTFRCDPISEHNRLYWYRQTLGQGPEFLTYFQNEAQLEKSRLLSDRFSAERPKGSFSTLEIQRTEQGDSAMYLCASYEGLSTDTQYFGPGTRLTVL.

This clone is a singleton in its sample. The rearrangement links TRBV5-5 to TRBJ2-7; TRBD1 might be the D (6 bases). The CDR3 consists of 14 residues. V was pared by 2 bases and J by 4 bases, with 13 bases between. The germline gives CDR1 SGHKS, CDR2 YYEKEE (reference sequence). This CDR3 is CASSLWGQSYEQYF. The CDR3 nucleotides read TGTGCCAGCAGCTTATGGGGGCAGAGTTACGAGCAGTACTTC.

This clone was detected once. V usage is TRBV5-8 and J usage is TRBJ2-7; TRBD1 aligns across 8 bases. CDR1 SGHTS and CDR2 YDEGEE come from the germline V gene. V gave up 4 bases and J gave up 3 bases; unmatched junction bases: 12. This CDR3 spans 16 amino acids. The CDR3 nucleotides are TGTGCCAGCAGCACGTCCGGGACAGGATTCCTCTACGAGCAGTACTTC. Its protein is CASSTSGTGFLYEQYF.

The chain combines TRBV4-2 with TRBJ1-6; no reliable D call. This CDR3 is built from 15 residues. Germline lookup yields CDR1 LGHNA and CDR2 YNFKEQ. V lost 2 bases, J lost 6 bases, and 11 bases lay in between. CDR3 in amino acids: CASSQMAELNSPLHF. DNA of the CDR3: TGTGCCAGCAGCCAAATGGCAGAGCTTAATTCACCCCTCCACTTT.

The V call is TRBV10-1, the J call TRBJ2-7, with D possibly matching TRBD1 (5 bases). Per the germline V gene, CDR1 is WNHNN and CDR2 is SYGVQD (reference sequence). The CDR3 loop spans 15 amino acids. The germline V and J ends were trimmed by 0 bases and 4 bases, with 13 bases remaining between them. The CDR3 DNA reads TGCGCCAGCAGTGAGTCTGCGGACATCTTATACGAGCAGTACTTC. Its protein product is CASSESADILYEQYF.

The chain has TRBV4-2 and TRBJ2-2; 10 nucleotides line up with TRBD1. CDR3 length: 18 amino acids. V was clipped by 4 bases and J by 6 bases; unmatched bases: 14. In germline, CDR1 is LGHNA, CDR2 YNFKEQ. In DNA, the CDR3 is TGTGCCAGCAGCCTAGAAAGACAGGGGGCAGAGGGGGCCGGGGAGCTGTTTTTT. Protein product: CASSLERQGAEGAGELFF.

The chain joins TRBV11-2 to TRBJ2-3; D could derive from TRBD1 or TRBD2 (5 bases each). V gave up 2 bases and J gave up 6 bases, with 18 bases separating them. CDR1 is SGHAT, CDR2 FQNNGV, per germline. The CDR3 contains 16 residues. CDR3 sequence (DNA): TGTGCCAGCAGCTTAAGTCTTGGCGGGTGGGGGGATACGCAGTATTTT. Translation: CASSLSLGGWGDTQYF. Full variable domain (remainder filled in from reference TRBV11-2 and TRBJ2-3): EAGVAQSPRYKIIEKRQSVAFWCNPISGHATLYWYQQILGQGPKLLIQFQNNGVVDDSQLPKDRFSAERLKGVDSTLKIQPAKLEDSAVYLCASSLSLGGWGDTQYFGPGTRLTVL.

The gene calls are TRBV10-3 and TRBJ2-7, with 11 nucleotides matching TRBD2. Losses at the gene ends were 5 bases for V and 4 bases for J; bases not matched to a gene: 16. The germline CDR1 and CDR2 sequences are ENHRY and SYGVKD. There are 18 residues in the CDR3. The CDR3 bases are TGTGCCATCAGTATCACTAGCGGGAGAGCAGTTGGCCTTTACGAGCAGTACTTC. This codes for CAISITSGRAVGLYEQYF.

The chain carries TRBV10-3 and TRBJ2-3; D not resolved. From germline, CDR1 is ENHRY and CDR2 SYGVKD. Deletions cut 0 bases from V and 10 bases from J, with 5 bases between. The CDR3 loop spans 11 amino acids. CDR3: CAISESSAQYF. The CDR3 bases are TGTGCCATCAGTGAGTCATCGGCGCAGTATTTT.

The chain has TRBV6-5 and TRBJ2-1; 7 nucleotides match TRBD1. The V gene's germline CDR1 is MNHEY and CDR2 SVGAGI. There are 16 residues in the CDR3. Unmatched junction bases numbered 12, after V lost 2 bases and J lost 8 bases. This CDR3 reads CASSYPDRTSAHEQFF. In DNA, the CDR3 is TGTGCCAGCAGTTACCCGGACAGGACCTCCGCGCATGAGCAGTTCTTC.

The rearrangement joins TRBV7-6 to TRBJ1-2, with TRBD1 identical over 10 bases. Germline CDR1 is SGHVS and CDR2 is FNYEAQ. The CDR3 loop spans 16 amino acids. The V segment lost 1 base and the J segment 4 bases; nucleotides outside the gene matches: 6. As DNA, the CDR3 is TGTGCCAGCAGCTTAGAAGGGACAGGGGACGTCTATGGCTACACCTTC. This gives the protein CASSLEGTGDVYGYTF.